This T cell receptor (beta chain) derives from a study of PD-1 blockade in classical Hodgkin lymphoma. General observations from the study: After ASCT, patients who started nivolumab under 1 year later were excluded. Significant TCR diversity gains by C4D1 occurred in CD4+ but not CD8+ cells. Complete responders showed a baseline diversity that resembled the diversity of newly diagnosed patients.

Time point denoted: cycle 4 day 1 (C4D1), after more than 5 weeks of nivolumab. Autologous stem cell transplantation was followed by relapse in every patient, and brentuximab vedotin exposure varied. PBMCs, once thawed, yielded CD8+ T cells isolated by magnetic negative selection. This clone appeared once. Its antigen is as yet unknown. This table comes from immunoSEQ multiplex PCR, and its TCRdb copy is limited to in-frame clones, with some not included. The table lists around 3,000 clones, about 75% of them singletons. The V gene end was trimmed by 4 bases and the J gene end by 4 bases; junction bases not matched to a gene: 3. This CDR3 comprises 13 residues. Germline V gives CDR1 SGHRS, CDR2 YFSETQ.

The sequence derives from a human donor with classical Hodgkin lymphoma. The starting material was CD8+ T cells from blood, obtained before the fourth cycle of nivolumab. The chain combines TRBV5-1 with TRBJ2-3, with 7 bases matching TRBD1. The CDR3 region has the DNA TGCGCCAGCAGCATACAGGGGTCAGATACGCAGTATTTT. This sequence encodes CASSIQGSDTQYF. Full variable domain (missing parts from reference TRBV5-1 and TRBJ2-3): KAGVTQTPRYLIKTRGQQVTLSCSPISGHRSVSWYQQTPGQGLQFLFEYFSETQRNKGNFPGRFSGRQFSNSRSEMNVSTLELGDSALYLCASSIQGSDTQYFGPGTRLTVL.